This entry features one T cell receptor beta chain sequence. The antigen is unknown. Amplified TCR beta CDR3 regions derived from RNA transcripts. Primed by the HTBI set, a first-round RT-PCR was run on the TCR CDR3. TCRdb recomputed calls from the multiplex PCR reads with MiXCR, one row per CDR3 protein. This repertoire shows 600,000 to 850,000 distinct CDR3 sequences, roughly a sixth found once; its top ten account for about a sixth. The source of the sample is a study of T cells in Graves' hyperthyroidism and ophthalmopathy. Study-wide background: Peripheral blood was taken when the disease was first diagnosed, before any treatment began. Regarding the study as a whole: Most thyroid clonotypes with frequency above 0.001 were detected in blood.

Trimming left V 7 bases short and J 6 bases short, with 13 bases between. Germline assignment: CDR1 LGHDT and CDR2 YNNKEL (reference sequence). This CDR3 is built from 12 residues. Hyperthyroidism, newly diagnosed and lasting under 2 months, affected patients aged 18 to 65. Based on clinical symptoms, serum thyroxine and TRAb, thyroid ultrasound and orbital computed tomography, diagnoses were reached. The origin of this receptor is a woman aged 45 to 65 with Graves' hyperthyroidism that later progressed to Graves' ophthalmopathy. This sequence joins TRBV3-1 and TRBJ2-7; weak D call: TRBD1 (5 bases). What was sequenced was blood. In DNA form, the CDR3 reads TGTGCCAGCACCCAGGGATTTAGCGAGCAGTACTTC. It specifies CASTQGFSEQYF.